The 23 T cell receptor beta chains presented below share a single source sample, sequenced in a study of blood T cell repertoires in COVID-19. This table comes from immunoSEQ multiplex PCR, and its TCRdb copy is limited to in-frame clones, with some not included. Of hundreds of thousands of clones listed, over 75% are singletons. Material: peripheral blood. Receptors originate from a woman in her 30s with acute or convalescent COVID-19.

This chain links TRBV7-2 with TRBJ2-1; 12 bases fit TRBD2. Germline V gives CDR1 SGHTA, CDR2 FQGNSA. V gave up 4 bases and J gave up 6 bases; unmatched junction bases: 16. This CDR3 region has 19 residues. The CDR3 DNA reads TGTGCCAGCAGCTCCCTCGTCAGAACTAGCGGGAGGCGAGGCAATGAGCAGTTCTTC. Amino acids: CASSSLVRTSGRRGNEQFF.

J is TRBJ1-1 and V is TRBV5-1; weak D call: TRBD1 (6 bases). V shed 4 bases and J shed 2 bases, with 18 bases lying between them. Germline V gene sequence: CDR1 SGHRS, CDR2 YFSETQ. This CDR3 is 16 amino acids long. CDR3 bases: TGCGCCAGCAGCGAGAGAGTTTGGGGACACAACACTGAAGCTTTCTTT. The encoded protein is CASSERVWGHNTEAFF.

The rearrangement links TRBV24-1 to TRBJ1-5; 7 bases fit TRBD1. The CDR3 contains 13 residues. With V trimmed by 6 bases and J by 5 bases, 3 bases remained unmatched. Germline CDR1 is KGHDR and CDR2 is SFDVKD. The CDR3: CATSYQGDQPQHF. CDR3 bases: TGTGCCACCAGTTATCAGGGGGATCAGCCCCAGCATTTT.

The V call is TRBV19, the J call TRBJ2-7, with 9 bases fitting TRBD2. Trimming took 10 bases from V and 4 from J; bases not matched to a gene: 8. Germline V CDR1 and CDR2: LNHDA, SQIVND (reference sequence). The CDR3 is 13 amino acids. The CDR3 region has the DNA TGTGCCACTATGGCTAGCGGGACGTACGAGCAGTACTTC. It codes for CATMASGTYEQYF.

The J gene is TRBJ1-4, the V gene TRBV6-6, with D unclear. This CDR3 spans 15 amino acids. Trimming took 7 bases from V and 14 from J, leaving 26 bases between them. Germline loops: CDR1 MNHNY, CDR2 SVGAGI (reference sequence). In DNA, the CDR3 is TGTGCCAGCACCGCTCGATGGGCCGGGGAGGTAGGGCTGTTTTTT. Translation: CASTARWAGEVGLFF.

The chain is built from TRBV4-2 and TRBJ2-3, with TRBD2 as a possible D gene (6 bases). The CDR3 covers 16 residues. Per the germline V gene, CDR1 is LGHNA and CDR2 is YNFKEQ. The germline V and J ends were trimmed by 4 bases and 2 bases, with 16 bases remaining between them. CDR3 sequence: CASSPRPAGNTDTQYF. The CDR3 DNA sequence: TGTGCCAGCAGCCCTAGACCCGCGGGAAACACAGATACGCAGTATTTT.

V gene TRBV29-1 combines with J gene TRBJ2-1; TRBD2 matches 8 bases. Germline V gene lookup returns CDR1 SQVTM and CDR2 ANQGSEA. Trimming cost V 2 bases and J 0 bases; bases outside gene matches: 0. CDR3 length: 14 residues. The DNA for the CDR3 is TGCAGCGTTGAAAGCGGGAGCTCCTACAATGAGCAGTTCTTC. This translates into CSVESGSSYNEQFF.

This rearrangement joins TRBV12-5 to TRBJ1-1; D might be TRBD1 (6 bases). The V end lost 6 bases, the J end lost 2 bases, and 13 bases lay between the germline ends. Germline-derived CDR1 and CDR2 are LGHNT and FRNRAP. The CDR3 loop spans 14 amino acids. The CDR3 loop reads CASGPGQFNTEAFF. The CDR3 nucleotides are TGTGCTAGTGGCCCTGGACAGTTTAACACTGAAGCTTTCTTT.

This chain joins TRBV14 and TRBJ2-2; the match to TRBD2 covers 13 bases. The CDR3 has 18 residues. Per germline, CDR1 SGHDN and CDR2 FVKESK. V was clipped by 5 bases and J by 2 bases; unmatched bases: 8. This CDR3 reads CASSFGLAGVLNTGELFF. CDR3 DNA sequence: TGTGCCAGCAGCTTCGGACTAGCGGGAGTCCTCAACACCGGGGAGCTGTTTTTT. The variable domain in full, completed from reference TRBV14 and TRBJ2-2, reads EAGVTQFPSHSVIEKGQTVTLRCDPISGHDNLYWYRRVMGKEIKFLLHFVKESKQDESGMPNNRFLAERTGGTYSTLKVQPAELEDSGVYFCASSFGLAGVLNTGELFFGEGSRLTVL.

The chain has TRBV27 and TRBJ2-2; 7 bases fit TRBD2. V was pared by 0 bases and J by 1 base, with 8 bases of the junction left unmatched. The CDR3 spans 18 residues. CDR1 MNHEY and CDR2 SMNVEV come from the germline V gene (reference sequence). DNA of the CDR3: TGTGCCAGCAGTTTATCCCGCTCCTTAGCGGGGAACACCGGGGAGCTGTTTTTT. It codes for CASSLSRSLAGNTGELFF.

Written as DNA, the CDR3 is TGTGCCAGCAGCTTACCTACAGGGTTGGGAAACACCATATATTTT. Translation: CASSLPTGLGNTIYF. This chain uses TRBV7-8 with TRBJ1-3, with D tentatively TRBD1 (6 bases). The CDR3 loop spans 15 amino acids. Trimming removed 2 bases from V and 4 bases from J, with 12 bases in between. The germline CDR1 and CDR2 sequences are SGHVS and FQNEAQ.

The chain links TRBV7-6 to TRBJ2-1; TRBD1 matches at 12 bases. V lost 0 bases, J lost 8 bases, and 5 bases stayed unmatched. The CDR3 contains 16 residues. The germline CDR1 and CDR2 sequences are SGHVS and FNYEAQ. The DNA for the CDR3 is TGTGCCAGCAGCTTAGCGCTCGGGACAGGGGGCCATGAGCAGTTCTTC. This codes for CASSLALGTGGHEQFF.

The gene calls are TRBV6-5 and TRBJ1-4; 7 bases line up with TRBD1. Trimming at V came to 8 bases and at J to 5 bases, leaving 11 bases not matched to a gene. The germline gives CDR1 MNHEY, CDR2 SVGAGI. This CDR3 is built from 15 residues. The CDR3 spells CASAARGQPNEKLFF. CDR3 in DNA: TGTGCCAGCGCCGCCCGGGGACAGCCAAATGAAAAACTGTTTTTT.

The chain links TRBV29-1 to TRBJ2-5; 11 bases fit TRBD2. Germline values: CDR1 SQVTM, CDR2 ANQGSEA. After removal of 6 bases from V and 4 bases from J, the junction contained 7 bases not matched to a gene. The CDR3 is 14 residues long. This chain's CDR3 is CSVLAGGRGETQYF. CDR3 DNA: TGCAGCGTATTAGCGGGAGGGCGGGGAGAGACCCAGTACTTC.

The V gene is TRBV30, the J gene TRBJ2-2, with TRBD1 identical over 12 bases. Losses at the gene ends were 5 bases for V and 5 bases for J; bases not matched to a gene: 9. CDR1 is GTSNPN, CDR2 SVGIG, per germline (reference sequence). The CDR3 has 16 amino acids. CDR3 DNA sequence: TGTGCCTGGGACACTGGGACAGGGGGCAGGACCGGGGAGCTGTTTTTT. Protein: CAWDTGTGGRTGELFF. Using reference TRBV30 and TRBJ2-2 for the parts outside the CDR3, the full variable domain is SQTIHQWPATLVQPVGSPLSLECTVEGTSNPNLYWYRQAAGRGLQLLFYSVGIGQISSEVPQNLSASRPQDRQFILSSKKLLLSDSGFYLCAWDTGTGGRTGELFFGEGSRLTVL.

CDR3 sequence reads: CASSGDTQETQYF. CDR3 sequence (DNA): TGTGCCAGCAGCGGGGACACCCAAGAGACCCAGTACTTC. The chain carries TRBV2 and TRBJ2-5, with D tentatively TRBD1 (6 bases). Trimming pared 6 bases from V and 1 base from J, leaving 9 bases between. Germline CDR1 is SNHLY and CDR2 is FYNNEI. The CDR3 covers 13 residues.

J is TRBJ1-3 and V is TRBV30; tentatively, D is TRBD1 (5 bases). Trimming cost V 1 base and J 0 bases, with 13 bases left between them. This CDR3 spans 16 amino acids. From germline, CDR1 is GTSNPN and CDR2 SVGIG (reference sequence). The CDR3 sequence: CAWSAGQGHSGNTIYF. The DNA for the CDR3 is TGTGCCTGGAGTGCAGGGCAGGGCCACTCTGGAAACACCATATATTTT.

The chain links TRBV5-1 to TRBJ2-7, with D tentatively TRBD1 (6 bases). V lost 4 bases, J lost 3 bases, and 11 bases lay in between. The CDR3 consists of 13 residues. Germline CDR1 is SGHRS and CDR2 is YFSETQ. In nucleotides, the CDR3 is TGCGCCAGCAGCCGCAGGGGCGACTACGAGCAGTACTTC. Translating it yields CASSRRGDYEQYF.

The chain uses TRBV19 and TRBJ1-1; D uncertain. Germline V gene lookup returns CDR1 LNHDA and CDR2 SQIVND (reference sequence). Between the trimmed V and J ends, which lost 5 bases and 0 bases, there was a span of 13 bases. This CDR3 contains 15 residues. The CDR3 region is CASSPRPGLNTEAFF. The CDR3 bases are TGTGCCAGTAGTCCTCGGCCAGGCCTGAACACTGAAGCTTTCTTT. Using reference TRBV19 and TRBJ1-1 for the parts outside the CDR3, the full variable domain is DGGITQSPKYLFRKEGQNVTLSCEQNLNHDAMYWYRQDPGQGLRLIYYSQIVNDFQKGDIAEGYSVSREKKESFPLTVTSAQKNPTAFYLCASSPRPGLNTEAFFGQGTRLTVV.

This clone was detected a few times. This sequence joins TRBV2 and TRBJ2-7, with 10 bases identical to TRBD2. This CDR3 has 15 residues. Germline CDR1 and CDR2: SNHLY and FYNNEI. J gave up 6 bases and V 4 bases, and 9 bases lay outside the gene matches. As DNA, the CDR3 is TGTGCCAGCAGTGCTGCCTGGAGCGGGAGGGCCGAGCAGTACTTC. It yields the protein CASSAAWSGRAEQYF. The variable domain in full, with the rest retrieved from reference TRBV2 and TRBJ2-7, is EPEVTQTPSHQVTQMGQEVILRCVPISNHLYFYWYRQILGQKVEFLVSFYNNEISEKSEIFDDQFSVERPDGSNFTLKIRSTKLEDSAMYFCASSAAWSGRAEQYFGPGTRLTVT.

V and J are TRBV7-3 and TRBJ1-6, with D maybe TRBD1 (6 bases). V lost 2 bases and J 7 bases, leaving 9 bases between the germline ends. From germline, CDR1 is SGHTA and CDR2 FQGTGA. The CDR3 loop spans 14 amino acids. The CDR3 DNA follows: TGTGCCAGCAGCTTACAGGGGCGGAATTCACCCCTCCACTTT. Its protein product is CASSLQGRNSPLHF.

The gene calls are TRBV5-1 and TRBJ2-2; 7 bases align to TRBD1. This CDR3 comprises 15 residues. V dropped 0 bases and J dropped 5; count of bases not matched to a gene: 4. In germline, CDR1 is SGHRS, CDR2 YFSETQ. This chain's CDR3 is CASSLEGGRTGELFF. For the CDR3, the DNA is TGCGCCAGCAGCTTGGAAGGGGGCAGGACCGGGGAGCTGTTTTTT. Variable domain in full (rest from reference TRBV5-1 and TRBJ2-2): KAGVTQTPRYLIKTRGQQVTLSCSPISGHRSVSWYQQTPGQGLQFLFEYFSETQRNKGNFPGRFSGRQFSNSRSEMNVSTLELGDSALYLCASSLEGGRTGELFFGEGSRLTVL.

This CDR3 is CASSLVGGRAGNEQFF. The DNA of the CDR3 is TGCGCCAGCAGCTTGGTAGGCGGGAGGGCCGGTAATGAGCAGTTCTTC. The chain uses TRBV5-1 and TRBJ2-1; TRBD2 matches 9 bases. Germline V gives CDR1 SGHRS, CDR2 YFSETQ. CDR3 size: 16 residues. V shed 0 bases, J shed 7 bases, and the junction held 8 bases outside the gene matches.